Presented here are 19 T cell receptor beta chains from one specimen sequenced in a study of OX40 agonist ivuxolimab in advanced cancers. Clones were sequenced by immunoSEQ multiplex PCR, and TCRdb holds only the in-frame ones, with some missing. The sample shows about 50,000 clones, about nine tenths of them seen only once. Here the sequenced sample was CD4+ or CD8+ T cells sorted from blood, taken in a trial of the OX40 agonist ivuxolimab. The receptors come from an adult with an advanced solid tumor such as melanoma, head and neck, liver or kidney cancer.

V gene TRBV25-1 combines with J gene TRBJ2-7; TRBD2 matches 7 bases. Germline V lookup: CDR1 MGHDK, CDR2 SYGVNS. V lost 10 bases, J lost 7 bases, and 10 bases stayed unmatched. The CDR3 is 12 residues long. CDR3 in amino acids: CATREGHWEQYF. In DNA, the CDR3 is TGTGCCACCAGGGAGGGCCACTGGGAGCAGTACTTC.

The chain links TRBV19 to TRBJ1-2; D possibly corresponds to TRBD1 (6 bases). The CDR3 is 12 residues long. CDR1 is LNHDA and CDR2 is SQIVND in the germline V gene (reference sequence). Deletions cut 6 bases from V and 3 bases from J, with 8 bases between. CDR3 in amino acids: CASRDRYYGYTF. In nucleotides, the CDR3 is TGTGCCAGTAGAGACAGGTACTATGGCTACACCTTC.

This chain links TRBV28 with TRBJ1-2, with 12 bases lining up with TRBD1. Germline V CDR1 and CDR2: MDHEN, SYDVKM. The length of the CDR3 is 19 residues. The junction had 12 bases not matched to a gene; V was cut back by 0 bases and J by 4 bases. CDR3 in DNA: TGTGCCAGCAGTTTATGGGTCACCGGGACAGGGGGCTTTGGCTATGGCTACACCTTC. Translation: CASSLWVTGTGGFGYGYTF.

The J gene is TRBJ2-7, the V gene TRBV11-2, with unresolved D. The CDR3 covers 14 residues. Germline values: CDR1 SGHAT, CDR2 FQNNGV. V was clipped by 2 bases and J by 4 bases, with 12 bases between them. In nucleotides, the CDR3 is TGTGCCAGCAGCTTAAGTGGCACATCTTACGAGCAGTACTTC. Encoded protein: CASSLSGTSYEQYF.

This sequence joins TRBV5-4 and TRBJ2-7; D is ambiguous. Trimming cost V 4 bases and J 2 bases, with 10 bases left between them. Germline V CDR1 and CDR2: SGHNT, YYREEE (reference sequence). CDR3 length equals 13 residues. The CDR3 spells CASSLMGTYEQYF. CDR3 coding DNA: TGTGCCAGCAGCCTGATGGGGACCTACGAGCAGTACTTC.

The rearrangement links TRBV7-3 to TRBJ2-5; D unresolved. The CDR3 totals 13 residues. Germline V gene sequence: CDR1 SGHTA, CDR2 FQGTGA. V dropped 6 bases and J dropped 2 bases, with 10 bases sitting between them. DNA of the CDR3: TGTGCCAGCAGATCGGATTGGCAAGAGACCCAGTACTTC. It is translated as CASRSDWQETQYF.

The V call is TRBV11-2, the J call TRBJ2-1, with 8 bases fitting TRBD2. CDR3 length: 14 amino acids. The V gene's germline CDR1 is SGHAT and CDR2 FQNNGV. J lost 7 bases, V lost 1 base, and 3 bases had no gene match. The CDR3 loop reads CASSLGTSLNEQFF. For the CDR3, the DNA is TGTGCCAGCAGCTTAGGGACTAGCCTTAATGAGCAGTTCTTC.

The chain is built from TRBV21-1 and TRBJ2-6. TRBV21-1 is a pseudogene segment. The CDR3 sequence is 18 residues long. CDR3: CASSKLGPRFSGANVLTF. CDR3 sequence (DNA): TGTGCCAGCAGCAAACTCGGACCGAGATTCTCTGGGGCCAACGTCCTGACTTTC.

The chain is built from TRBV5-6 and TRBJ2-7, with 7 positions matching TRBD1. After removal of 2 bases from V and 2 bases from J, the junction contained 7 bases not matched to a gene. Germline-derived CDR1 and CDR2 are SGHDT and YYEEEE. The CDR3 spans 15 residues. The CDR3 coding sequence is TGTGCCAGCAGCTTTAGGGACAGAAAGACCTACGAGCAGTACTTC. Translation: CASSFRDRKTYEQYF.

The rearrangement uses TRBV6-1 and TRBJ2-2, with D possibly matching TRBD1 (5 bases). The CDR3 is 15 amino acids. Germline V gene sequence: CDR1 MNHNS, CDR2 SASEGT. Trimming left V 1 base short and J 4 bases short, with 10 bases between. CDR3 DNA: TGTGCCAGCAGTGAAGTAACAGGCTTCACCGGGGAGCTGTTTTTT. Protein sequence: CASSEVTGFTGELFF.

The V call is TRBV28, the J call TRBJ2-3, with D uncertain. The V gene lost 5 bases and the J gene lost 2 bases, with 2 bases spanning the gap. The CDR3 sequence is 11 residues long. Germline V gene sequence: CDR1 MDHEN, CDR2 SYDVKM. CDR3 sequence reads: CASSDTDTQYF. CDR3 nucleotides: TGTGCCAGCAGTGACACAGATACGCAGTATTTT.

The rearrangement uses TRBV6-1 and TRBJ2-7; D might be TRBD2 (5 bases). There are 11 residues in the CDR3. Germline CDR1 MNHNS, CDR2 SASEGT. V shed 0 bases and J shed 12 bases, with 9 bases lying between them. The CDR3 protein is CASSEAGGGYF. The CDR3 coding sequence is TGTGCCAGCAGTGAAGCGGGCGGAGGGTACTTC.

This sequence joins TRBV25-1 and TRBJ2-5; 9 bases are a match to TRBD1. The CDR3 extends over 18 amino acids. Looked up from germline, CDR1 is MGHDK and CDR2 is SYGVNS. After removal of 1 base from V and 5 bases from J, the junction contained 14 bases not matched to a gene. The CDR3 here is CASSEWGGQGMFGETQYF. The DNA of the CDR3 is TGTGCCAGCAGTGAATGGGGGGGACAGGGCATGTTTGGGGAGACCCAGTACTTC.

The chain employs TRBV9 and TRBJ2-7; 8 nucleotides align to TRBD2. CDR1 SGDLS and CDR2 YYNGEE come from the germline V gene. The CDR3 is 15 residues long. The V segment lost 0 bases and the J segment 2 bases; nucleotides outside the gene matches: 4. The CDR3 loop is CASSVEAGATYEQYF. The CDR3 bases are TGTGCCAGCAGCGTAGAAGCGGGGGCCACCTACGAGCAGTACTTC.

Only a few counts were recorded for this clone. This sequence joins TRBV9 and TRBJ2-7; no reliable D call. Per germline, CDR1 SGDLS and CDR2 YYNGEE. The CDR3 has 13 residues. With 0 bases removed from V and 5 bases from J, the gap between germline ends came to 9 bases. CDR3 loop: CASSVDGIHEQYF. CDR3 nucleotide sequence: TGTGCCAGCAGCGTAGATGGGATCCACGAGCAGTACTTC.

The chain joins TRBV4-1 to TRBJ2-7; D is possibly TRBD1 (5 bases). The length of the CDR3 is 16 residues. In germline, CDR1 is MGHRA, CDR2 YSYEKL. V shed 2 bases and J shed 3 bases, with 17 bases lying between them. The CDR3 protein is CASSQRYSQENYEQYF. The CDR3 nucleotides read TGCGCCAGCAGCCAAAGGTATTCACAGGAGAACTACGAGCAGTACTTC.

This chain joins TRBV7-3 and TRBJ2-2; the D is unclear. V was shortened by 4 bases and J by 4 bases, with 4 bases between the two germline ends. CDR3 size: 12 residues. CDR1 is SGHTA, CDR2 FQGTGA, per germline. The CDR3, as DNA: TGTGCCAGCAGCTCGGCCACCGGGGAGCTGTTTTTT. This sequence encodes CASSSATGELFF.

The gene calls are TRBV2 and TRBJ2-1; 10 bases map to TRBD1. The length of the CDR3 is 14 residues. V lost 7 bases to trimming and J lost 7 bases; unmatched junction nucleotides: 7. In germline, CDR1 is SNHLY, CDR2 FYNNEI. CDR3 residues: CASIPGQGLNEQFF. In DNA, the CDR3 is TGTGCCAGCATCCCGGGACAGGGGTTGAATGAGCAGTTCTTC.

V gene TRBV7-9 combines with J gene TRBJ2-2; 13 nucleotides align to TRBD2. After removal of 6 bases from V and 8 bases from J, the junction contained 6 bases not matched to a gene. The CDR3 contains 15 residues. CDR1 and CDR2 (germline): SEHNR, FQNEAQ (reference sequence). For the CDR3, the DNA is TGTGCCAGCAGTTACGGACTAGCGGGAGCTGGGGAGCTGTTTTTT. Its protein product is CASSYGLAGAGELFF.